Following are 26 T cell receptor beta chains from one sample sequenced in a study of blood T cell repertoires in COVID-19. Some clones are missing from TCRdb's copy, which holds only in-frame ones; the method was immunoSEQ multiplex PCR. The table lists some 200,000 clones, 75% to 85% of them singletons. Sequences were obtained from peripheral blood. Source of these receptors: a woman aged 40 to 55 who had recovered from COVID-19.

CDR3 DNA sequence: TGTGCCAGCAGCTCCCCGGGACTCAACTCCTACAATGAGCAGTTCTTC. Translation: CASSSPGLNSYNEQFF. The V call is TRBV11-2, the J call TRBJ2-1, with D possibly being TRBD2 (6 bases). This CDR3 contains 16 residues. V was cut by 4 bases and J by 0 bases, with 13 bases left in between. Germline V CDR1 and CDR2: SGHAT, FQNNGV.

This clone was detected once. The genes are TRBV6-1 and TRBJ1-2; TRBD1 matches 9 bases. In germline, CDR1 is MNHNS, CDR2 SASEGT. CDR3 size: 15 residues. V was pared by 3 bases and J by 6 bases, with 8 bases of the junction left unmatched. This CDR3 reads CASSDPGTGTDGYTF. As DNA, the CDR3 is TGTGCCAGCAGTGACCCGGGGACAGGGACAGATGGCTACACCTTC.

The V call is TRBV9, the J call TRBJ2-7; D might be TRBD2 (5 bases). The CDR3 has 13 residues. V gave up 0 bases and J gave up 5 bases, with 9 bases separating them. Germline V gives CDR1 SGDLS, CDR2 YYNGEE. This chain's CDR3 is CASSVVGADEQYF. The CDR3 nucleotides read TGTGCCAGCAGCGTAGTGGGAGCGGACGAGCAGTACTTC.

This chain links TRBV7-9 with TRBJ1-4; possibly TRBD1 for D (5 bases). Trimming stripped 3 bases from V and 8 bases from J, with 10 bases between. This CDR3 contains 13 residues. From germline, CDR1 is SEHNR and CDR2 FQNEAQ (reference sequence). The CDR3 region is CASSLERGEKLFF. CDR3 DNA sequence: TGTGCCAGCAGCTTGGAAAGGGGCGAAAAACTGTTTTTT.

The genes are TRBV11-2 and TRBJ2-3; maybe TRBD2 (5 bases). The length of the CDR3 is 16 residues. Trimming cost V 5 bases and J 0 bases, with 15 bases left between them. Germline V CDR1 and CDR2: SGHAT, FQNNGV. CDR3 sequence (DNA): TGTGCCAGCAGCCGAAATTTAGCGCTCAGCACAGATACGCAGTATTTT. This encodes CASSRNLALSTDTQYF.

The chain couples TRBV15 to TRBJ1-1; D gene unclear. CDR3 length equals 14 residues. Per germline, CDR1 LNHNV and CDR2 YYDKDF (reference sequence). V shed 3 bases and J shed 1 base, with 9 bases lying between them. CDR3 DNA: TGTGCCACCAGCAGCGCGGGAGGGAACACTGAAGCTTTCTTT. This encodes CATSSAGGNTEAFF.

The chain has TRBV11-2 and TRBJ1-1, with 11 positions matching TRBD1. The CDR3 is made up of 16 amino acids. Per germline, CDR1 SGHAT and CDR2 FQNNGV. J lost 1 base, V lost 3 bases, and 4 bases had no gene match. The CDR3 protein is CASSLDGQGANTEAFF. CDR3 coding DNA: TGTGCCAGCAGCTTGGACGGACAGGGGGCGAACACTGAAGCTTTCTTT.

The V and J genes are TRBV29-1 and TRBJ2-7, with a weak D call TRBD1 (6 bases). The CDR3 consists of 14 residues. In germline, CDR1 is SQVTM, CDR2 ANQGSEA. Trimming shortened V by 6 bases and J by 7 bases, and 22 bases separated the two germline ends. This chain's CDR3 is CSVLTGQTSWEQYF. CDR3 bases: TGCAGCGTCCTGACCGGACAGACCTCTTGGGAGCAGTACTTC.

The chain joins TRBV2 to TRBJ1-6; 9 positions match TRBD1. J was trimmed by 8 bases and V by 6 bases; bases with no gene match: 5. CDR3 length equals 14 residues. The germline V gene has CDR1 SNHLY and CDR2 FYNNEI. The CDR3 coding sequence is TGTGCCAGCAGCAACAGGGGGCTCCATTCACCCCTCCACTTT. Translation: CASSNRGLHSPLHF. Drawing the rest from reference TRBV2 and TRBJ1-6, the complete variable domain is EPEVTQTPSHQVTQMGQEVILRCVPISNHLYFYWYRQILGQKVEFLVSFYNNEISEKSEIFDDQFSVERPDGSNFTLKIRSTKLEDSAMYFCASSNRGLHSPLHFGNGTRLTVT.

The genes are TRBV5-6 and TRBJ1-6, with 7 bases matching TRBD1. V trimming: 2 bases; J trimming: 6 bases; junction bases outside the gene matches: 8. The CDR3 contains 16 residues. Germline CDR1 reads SGHDT; CDR2 reads YYEEEE. As DNA, the CDR3 is TGTGCCAGCAGCTTATACTCAGGGGGTCCTAATTCACCCCTCCACTTT. This encodes CASSLYSGGPNSPLHF.

This clone was seen only a few times. The V call is TRBV18, the J call TRBJ1-3, with a tentative D call TRBD1 (6 bases). Trimming cost V 4 bases and J 5 bases, with 9 bases left between them. The CDR3 spans 13 residues. CDR1 and CDR2 (germline): KGHSH, LQKENI. CDR3 region: CASSLGQRNTIYF. For the CDR3, the DNA is TGTGCCAGCTCACTTGGACAGCGAAACACCATATATTTT. Supplemented by reference TRBV18 and TRBJ1-3, the full variable domain reads NAGVMQNPRHLVRRRGQEARLRCSPMKGHSHVYWYRQLPEEGLKFMVYLQKENIIDESGMPKERFSAEFPKEGPSILRIQQVVRGDSAAYFCASSLGQRNTIYFGEGSWLTVV.

V gene TRBV18 combines with J gene TRBJ2-7; D gene ambiguous. Germline CDR1 KGHSH, CDR2 LQKENI. Trimming took off 1 base at V and 2 bases at J, with 9 bases between the two ends. The CDR3 extends over 14 amino acids. Written as DNA, the CDR3 is TGTGCCAGCTCACCACTTCTCCTCGCCTACGAGCAGTACTTC. The encoded protein is CASSPLLLAYEQYF.

The CDR3 is CASSDGQGAGNEQFF. CDR3 coding DNA: TGTGCCAGCAGCGATGGACAGGGCGCGGGAAATGAGCAGTTCTTC. V is TRBV9 and J is TRBJ2-1; the match to TRBD1 covers 8 bases. V lost 3 bases and J lost 7; bases outside the gene matches: 9. Per the germline V gene, CDR1 is SGDLS and CDR2 is YYNGEE. The CDR3 has 15 residues.

V gene TRBV2 combines with J gene TRBJ2-2, with a possible D match to TRBD2 (5 bases). Germline loops: CDR1 SNHLY, CDR2 FYNNEI. This CDR3 spans 15 amino acids. With 9 bases removed from V and 1 base from J, the gap between germline ends came to 15 bases. The CDR3 region is CARANRGLNTGELFF. CDR3 DNA sequence: TGTGCCAGAGCGAACCGGGGATTGAACACCGGGGAGCTGTTTTTT.

In the case of this clone: No DNA is shown, since the ends of the CDR3 on it are uncertain; the CDR3 is the one TCRdb lists. V usage is TRBV2 and J usage is TRBJ2-7; TRBD1 is the table's D call, not checked against the DNA. The CDR3 length is 14 residues, termini included. The germline CDR1 and CDR2 sequences are SNHLY and FYNNEI. The CDR3 sequence: CASSEFGTGSFMDF.

This clone was seen just once. V and J are TRBV6-4 and TRBJ1-2; maybe TRBD1 (5 bases). V was clipped by 6 bases and J by 4 bases, with 15 bases between them. CDR3 length: 14 residues. Per germline, CDR1 MRHNA and CDR2 SNTAGT. CDR3 in DNA: TGTGCCAGCAGGCCGACGGGGGGAGGCTATGGCTACACCTTC. It codes for CASRPTGGGYGYTF.

This clone was seen only once. CDR3 nucleotide sequence: TGCGCCAGCAGCTTGGGAGGACTAGCCACAGATACGCAGTATTTT. Translating it yields CASSLGGLATDTQYF. This sequence joins TRBV5-1 and TRBJ2-3; 8 bases are shared with TRBD2. The germline V gene has CDR1 SGHRS and CDR2 YFSETQ. The CDR3 runs 15 residues. V trimming: 0 bases; J trimming: 2 bases; junction bases outside the gene matches: 2. The variable domain in full, with the rest retrieved from reference TRBV5-1 and TRBJ2-3, is KAGVTQTPRYLIKTRGQQVTLSCSPISGHRSVSWYQQTPGQGLQFLFEYFSETQRNKGNFPGRFSGRQFSNSRSEMNVSTLELGDSALYLCASSLGGLATDTQYFGPGTRLTVL.

This chain uses TRBV28 with TRBJ1-1, with D unclear. The ends were cut back, 6 bases at V and 4 bases at J, with 3 bases in the middle. The germline V gene has CDR1 MDHEN and CDR2 SYDVKM. CDR3 size: 10 residues. The CDR3 coding sequence is TGTGCCAGCAGGGCCACTGAAGCTTTCTTT. Protein sequence: CASRATEAFF.

This clone has just one count. The rearrangement links TRBV20-1 to TRBJ1-2; D remains unclear. Trimming took 3 bases from V and 5 from J, leaving 19 bases between them. CDR1 and CDR2 from the germline V gene are DFQATT and SNEGSKA (reference sequence). This CDR3 comprises 15 residues. This CDR3 is CSASLWVGGLYGYTF. For the CDR3, the DNA is TGCAGTGCTAGTTTATGGGTGGGTGGGCTGTATGGCTACACCTTC.

The rearrangement uses TRBV6-6 and TRBJ1-2, with D perhaps TRBD1 (5 bases). The germline V gene has CDR1 MNHNY and CDR2 SVGAGI (reference sequence). V was clipped by 0 bases and J by 3 bases, with 11 bases between them. The CDR3 extends over 15 amino acids. CDR3 DNA sequence: TGTGCCAGCAGTTACTCAAGCGGGGCTCACTATGGCTACACCTTC. Protein: CASSYSSGAHYGYTF.

V and J are TRBV2 and TRBJ1-4, with 11 bases lining up with TRBD1. V was clipped by 6 bases and J by 7 bases; unmatched bases: 4. The germline V gene encodes CDR1 SNHLY and CDR2 FYNNEI. The length of the CDR3 is 14 residues. CDR3 sequence reads: CASRDRGLSEKLFF. The CDR3 DNA reads TGTGCCAGCAGGGACAGGGGGCTGAGTGAAAAACTGTTTTTT.

This rearrangement joins TRBV6-5 to TRBJ2-2, with TRBD1 identical over 9 bases. Germline V gives CDR1 MNHEY, CDR2 SVGAGI. Losses at the gene ends were 7 bases for V and 6 bases for J; bases not matched to a gene: 9. CDR3 length equals 15 residues. This chain's CDR3 is CASKTGQGFSGELFF. CDR3 in DNA: TGTGCCAGCAAAACGGGACAGGGATTTTCCGGGGAGCTGTTTTTT.

This chain connects TRBV3-1 (or the pseudogene TRBV3-2) to TRBJ1-2; 9 nucleotides match TRBD1. Germline loops: CDR1 LGHDT, CDR2 YNNKEL (reference sequence). This CDR3 comprises 13 residues. V trimming: 8 bases; J trimming: 7 bases; junction bases outside the gene matches: 8. The CDR3 loop reads CASGRDRAGGYTF. DNA of the CDR3: TGTGCCAGCGGGCGGGACAGGGCGGGTGGCTACACCTTC.

A note on this clone: Other DNA sequences within the sample encode an identical CDR3. CDR3 amino acids: CASSPPGQPYEQYF. The CDR3 DNA reads as TGTGCCAGCTCACCTCCGGGACAGCCCTACGAGCAGTACTTC. The gene calls are TRBV18 and TRBJ2-7, with 7 bases identical to TRBD1. The V gene's germline CDR1 is KGHSH and CDR2 LQKENI. The CDR3 has 14 amino acids. After removal of 3 bases from V and 2 bases from J, the junction contained 4 bases not matched to a gene.

The chain combines TRBV27 with TRBJ2-2; a weak D match, TRBD2 (5 bases). Between the trimmed V and J ends, which lost 0 bases and 1 base, there was a span of 6 bases. Germline V CDR1 and CDR2: MNHEY, SMNVEV (reference sequence). This CDR3 comprises 15 residues. CDR3 nucleotide sequence: TGTGCCAGCAGTTTATCTCGGGAGAACACCGGGGAGCTGTTTTTT. It codes for CASSLSRENTGELFF.

The V and J genes are TRBV18 and TRBJ2-5; the match to TRBD1 covers 7 bases. Losses at the gene ends were 0 bases for V and 3 bases for J; bases not matched to a gene: 4. Germline CDR1 and CDR2: KGHSH and LQKENI. This CDR3 comprises 15 residues. The DNA for the CDR3 is TGTGCCAGCTCACCACCCCGGGACAGTGAAGAGACCCAGTACTTC. As protein: CASSPPRDSEETQYF. Full variable domain (outside the CDR3, taken from reference TRBV18 and TRBJ2-5): NAGVMQNPRHLVRRRGQEARLRCSPMKGHSHVYWYRQLPEEGLKFMVYLQKENIIDESGMPKERFSAEFPKEGPSILRIQQVVRGDSAAYFCASSPPRDSEETQYFGPGTRLLVL.